This TCR beta chain was obtained from a study of technical replicates of blood from a handful of donors. CDR1 and CDR2 from the germline V gene are MGHRA and YSYEKL. The CDR3 is 12 amino acids. Between the trimmed V and J ends, which lost 4 bases and 10 bases, there was a span of 11 bases. The assay was immunoSEQ multiplex PCR, and TCRdb's table has in-frame clones only and misses some. Altogether around 70,000 clones are present, 93% being singletons, with the ten largest covering 0.2% to 0.3%. The rearrangement uses TRBV4-1 and TRBJ2-1; the D gene is possibly TRBD1 (6 bases). Sequences were obtained from T cells isolated from PBMCs. This receptor was identified in a human donor in good health. CDR3 sequence: CASSPTGKEQFF. The CDR3 region has the DNA TGCGCCAGCAGCCCCACAGGGAAGGAGCAGTTCTTC.